Below, one T cell receptor beta chain is given with its context. The antigen is unknown. The CDR3 has 14 residues. Germline values: CDR1 SGHTA, CDR2 FQGNSA. Deletions cut 5 bases from V and 5 bases from J, with 13 bases between. The record originates from a study of regulatory T cells in long-lasting Graves disease. The sample's time point: newly diagnosed GD, antithyroid drugs for less than 3 months. There was RNA extracted from PBMCs, and the TCR library was made from it. CDR3-region Arm-PCR and iRepertoire HTBI primers produced the TCR beta libraries. MiXCR was run by TCRdb on the multiplex PCR reads, yielding one entry per CDR3 protein. The table records a few hundred thousand distinct CDR3 sequences, 20% to 25% of them present only once. Study-level points and caveats: It is possible that accuracy was reduced by the small size of the sample.

The TCR comes from a female donor with Graves disease. The genes are TRBV7-2 and TRBJ2-1; D perhaps matches TRBD2 (6 bases). The material sequenced was peripheral blood mononuclear cells (PBMCs), taken at new diagnosis, from a patient treated with antithyroid drugs. Here the CDR3 DNA reads TGTGCCAGCAGCAGGAGCGGGTTCAACAATGAGCAGTTCTTC. Translating it yields CASSRSGFNNEQFF.